This TCR beta chain emerged from a study of identical twins. This clonotype has a count of ten or more. V dropped 7 bases and J dropped 3 bases, with 13 bases sitting between them. CDR1 and CDR2 (germline): MDHEN, SYDVKM. The CDR3 is made up of 14 amino acids. TCRdb independently ran MiXCR on the 5' RACE reads; one entry per CDR3 protein. The table records nearly 900,000 distinct CDR3 sequences, about 12% of them present only once. The same data also contributed to another study, on yellow fever vaccine responses in identical twins.

This receptor was obtained from a woman aged 18-29 years in good health. Sequencing used PBMCs. The chain recombines TRBV28 with TRBJ2-1, with D possibly matching TRBD2 (5 bases). The CDR3 nucleotides are TGTGCCAGCAATGAAGCGGAGAACTACAATGAGCAGTTCTTC. Translating it yields CASNEAENYNEQFF.